This TCR beta chain was recovered during a study of blood T cell repertoires in COVID-19. As for the study in general: COVID-19 samples, acute and convalescent, were from the United States, Italy and Spain. T cells, B-cell-depleted T cells, or PBMCs supplied cDNA or gDNA.

Authors' processing steps: Amplification from reference gene primers served as the basis for estimated nucleated cell counts. The repertoire was sequenced with immunoSEQ multiplex PCR; TCRdb's copy has only in-frame clones and lacks some. V, J and clone size are those of that table, while D and trimming were read from the DNA. The sample comprises tens of thousands of clones, roughly four fifths of which are singletons, and approximately 7.3% rests with the top ten. This CDR3 comprises 14 residues. Germline CDR1 SNHLY, CDR2 FYNNEI. V was shortened by 8 bases and J by 1 base, with 14 bases between the two germline ends.

The TCR was taken from a human donor in a cohort sampled during active COVID-19. The sequencing sample was made of peripheral blood. The rearrangement uses TRBV2 and TRBJ1-1, with D perhaps TRBD1 (5 bases). Written as DNA, the CDR3 is TGTGCCAGCGTCTTCGACGGACAGAACACTGAAGCTTTCTTT. Protein product: CASVFDGQNTEAFF.